Given below is one TCR beta chain in context. No antigen is known for it. No base qualities exist here, and no much larger clone lies one base off it. The method behind the library was the immunoSEQ multiplex PCR assay. Held by TCRdb, this immuneACCESS table contains in-frame sequences only and omits some clones. Under half of the omission traces to an unresolved V gene where checked; the cause of the rest is unknown. The sample table shows some 60,000 clones, and more than 85% are seen once. 0.8% to 1% of the sample belongs to the ten largest clones. Trimming leaves V shorter by 7 bases and J shorter by 5 bases, with the junction holding 3 bases beyond the gene matches. Spanning cysteine to phenylalanine, the CDR3 consists of 13 amino acids. The kept DNA is CDR3 alone, 39 bases in frame from the first base. The germline V gene sets CDR1 to SGHDN and CDR2 to FVKESK. The sample belongs to a study of T cell changes during pregnancy in multiple sclerosis (dated by TCRdb to between 2019 and 2020). Notes on the research overall: The study looked at changes in the T cell repertoire across pregnancy in women with multiple sclerosis.

The sequence is built from TRBV14 and TRBJ2-3, with TRBD2 matching 10 junction bases. The starting material was peripheral blood, obtained before pregnancy. This TCR was sampled from a female donor with multiple sclerosis, enrolled in a pregnancy study. The nucleotides are TGTGCCAGCAAGCCTAGCGGGGGAGATACGCAGTATTTT. Its product reads: CASKPSGGDTQYF. The CDR3 plus the reference TRBV14 and TRBJ2-3 genes for the other parts give the full variable domain: EAGVTQFPSHSVIEKGQTVTLRCDPISGHDNLYWYRRVMGKEIKFLLHFVKESKQDESGMPNNRFLAERTGGTYSTLKVQPAELEDSGVYFCASKPSGGDTQYFGPGTRLTVL.